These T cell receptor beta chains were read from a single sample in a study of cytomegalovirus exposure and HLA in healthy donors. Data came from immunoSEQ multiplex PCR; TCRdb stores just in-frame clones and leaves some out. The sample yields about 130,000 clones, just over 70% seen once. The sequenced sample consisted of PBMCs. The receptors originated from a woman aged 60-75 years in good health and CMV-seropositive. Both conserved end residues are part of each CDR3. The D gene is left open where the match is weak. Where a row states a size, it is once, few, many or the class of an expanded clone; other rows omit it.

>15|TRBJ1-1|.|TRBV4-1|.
CASSPGERLWTEAFF
TGCGCCAGCAGCCCCGGAGAACGGCTCTGGACTGAAGCTTTCTTT
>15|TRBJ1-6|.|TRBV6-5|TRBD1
CASSFGQGLNSPLHF
TGTGCCAGCAGTTTTGGACAGGGTCTCAATTCACCCCTCCACTTT
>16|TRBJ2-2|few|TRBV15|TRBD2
CATSSERGRNTGELFF
TGTGCCACCAGCAGTGAGCGGGGGAGGAACACCGGGGAGCTGTTTTTT
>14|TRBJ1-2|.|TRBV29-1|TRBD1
CSVVDRGRGYGYTF
TGCAGCGTAGTTGACAGGGGGCGCGGGTATGGCTACACCTTC
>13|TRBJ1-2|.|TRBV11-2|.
CASSLEGSYGYTF
TGTGCCAGCAGCTTAGAGGGGAGCTATGGCTACACCTTC
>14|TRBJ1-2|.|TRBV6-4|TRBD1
CASSPDRGSYGYTF
TGTGCCAGCAGTCCAGACAGGGGTAGCTATGGCTACACCTTC
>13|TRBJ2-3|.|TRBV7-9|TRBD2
CAASRGGTDTQYF
TGTGCCGCGAGCCGGGGGGGCACAGATACGCAGTATTTT
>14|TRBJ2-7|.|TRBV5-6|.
CASSSGTRFYEQYF
TGTGCCAGCAGCTCCGGGACTCGCTTCTACGAGCAGTACTTC
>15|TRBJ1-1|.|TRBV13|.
CASSSGQTLNTEAFF
TGTGCCAGCAGCTCCGGACAGACCCTGAACACTGAAGCTTTCTTT
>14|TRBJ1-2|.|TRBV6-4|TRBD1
CASSAAQGNYGYTF
TGTGCCAGCAGTGCGGCACAGGGGAACTATGGCTACACCTTC
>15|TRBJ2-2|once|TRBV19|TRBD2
CASRAGGRDTGELFF
TGTGCCAGTCGAGCGGGGGGGCGTGACACCGGGGAGCTGTTTTTT
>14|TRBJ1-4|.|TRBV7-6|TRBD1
CASSLGQGNEKLFF
TGTGCCAGCAGCCTTGGACAGGGTAATGAAAAACTGTTTTTT
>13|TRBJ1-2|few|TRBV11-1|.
CASSLAQSYGYTF
TGTGCCAGCAGCTTAGCACAGTCCTATGGCTACACCTTC
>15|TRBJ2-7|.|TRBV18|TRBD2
CASSPEGRVSYEQYF
TGTGCCAGCTCACCAGAAGGGAGGGTATCCTACGAGCAGTACTTC
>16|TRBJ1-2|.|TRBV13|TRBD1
CASSTQKQGVYYGYTF
TGTGCCAGCAGCACCCAAAAACAGGGGGTGTACTATGGCTACACCTTC
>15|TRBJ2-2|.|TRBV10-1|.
CASSESAGLIGELFF
TGCGCCAGCAGTGAGTCGGCGGGGCTGATCGGGGAGCTGTTTTTT
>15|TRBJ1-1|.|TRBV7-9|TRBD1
CASSLYGTGGTEAFF
TGTGCCAGCAGCTTATATGGGACAGGGGGGACTGAAGCTTTCTTT
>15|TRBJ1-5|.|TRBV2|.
CASSPLGAGDQPQHF
TGTGCCAGCAGCCCCCTTGGAGCCGGGGATCAGCCCCAGCATTTT
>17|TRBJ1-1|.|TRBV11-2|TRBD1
CASSSSRTGARVTEAFF
TGTGCCAGCAGCTCTTCCCGAACAGGGGCGCGGGTCACTGAAGCTTTCTTT
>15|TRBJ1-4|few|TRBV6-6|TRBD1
CASTGAGGTNEKLFF
TGTGCCAGCACCGGGGCAGGGGGGACTAATGAAAAACTGTTTTTT
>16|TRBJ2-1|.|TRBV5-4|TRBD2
CASSLSLSGGANEQFF
TGTGCCAGCAGCTTGTCCCTAAGCGGGGGGGCCAATGAGCAGTTCTTC
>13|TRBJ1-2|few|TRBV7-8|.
CASSPAEGYGYTF
TGTGCCAGCAGCCCTGCCGAGGGCTATGGCTACACCTTC
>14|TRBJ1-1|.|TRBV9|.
CASSTPGRGTEAFF
TGTGCCAGCAGCACCCCGGGACGGGGGACTGAAGCTTTCTTT
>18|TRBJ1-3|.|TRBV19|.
CASSLLFGGGFSGNTIYF
TGTGCCAGTAGTTTGCTTTTCGGCGGGGGCTTCTCTGGAAACACCATATATTTT
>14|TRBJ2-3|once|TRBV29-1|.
CSVGSGVPGDTQYF
TGCAGCGTTGGTTCGGGGGTGCCTGGGGATACGCAGTATTTT
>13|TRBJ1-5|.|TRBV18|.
CASSSGDGQPQHF
TGTGCCAGCTCCTCTGGAGATGGTCAGCCCCAGCATTTT
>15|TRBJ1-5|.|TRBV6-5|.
CASSYSRGGNQPQHF
TGTGCCAGCAGTTACTCCAGGGGTGGAAATCAGCCCCAGCATTTT
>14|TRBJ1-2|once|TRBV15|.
CATSRDGRVGGYTF
TGTGCCACCAGCAGAGATGGCAGGGTGGGTGGCTACACCTTC
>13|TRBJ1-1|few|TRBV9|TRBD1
CASSKTGATEAFF
TGTGCCAGCAGCAAGACAGGGGCCACTGAAGCTTTCTTT
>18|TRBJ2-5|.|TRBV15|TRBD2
CATSRGTGERGGQETQYF
TGTGCCACCAGCAGAGGAACGGGGGAGCGGGGGGGTCAAGAGACCCAGTACTTC
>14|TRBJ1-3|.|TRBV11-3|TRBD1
CASSSGQGGNTIYF
TGTGCCAGCAGCTCCGGACAGGGCGGAAACACCATATATTTT
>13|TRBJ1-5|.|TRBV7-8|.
CASSLGAARPQHF
TGTGCCAGCAGCTTAGGGGCAGCCAGGCCCCAGCATTTT
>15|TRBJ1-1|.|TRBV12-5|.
CASGLVLTMNTEAFF
TGTGCTAGTGGTTTGGTACTCACCATGAACACTGAAGCTTTCTTT
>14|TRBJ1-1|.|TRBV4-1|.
CASSQEQGNTEAFF
TGCGCCAGCAGCCAAGAACAGGGGAACACTGAAGCTTTCTTT
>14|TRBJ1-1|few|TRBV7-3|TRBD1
CASSPDRGNTEAFF
TGTGCCAGCAGCCCAGACAGGGGCAACACTGAAGCTTTCTTT
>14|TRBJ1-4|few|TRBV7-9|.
CASSLGGENEKLFF
TGTGCCAGCAGCTTAGGCGGGGAGAATGAAAAACTGTTTTTT
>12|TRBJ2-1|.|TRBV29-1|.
CSVEQGWNEQFF
TGCAGCGTTGAACAGGGATGGAATGAGCAGTTCTTC
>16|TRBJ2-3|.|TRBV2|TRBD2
CASRRASGGSTDTQYF
TGTGCCAGCAGGAGAGCCTCGGGGGGGAGCACAGATACGCAGTATTTT
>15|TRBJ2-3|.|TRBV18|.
CASSRNGGPTDTQYF
TGTGCCAGCTCACGTAACGGGGGGCCCACAGATACGCAGTATTTT
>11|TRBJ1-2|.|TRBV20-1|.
CSAPDADDNTF
TGCAGTGCTCCAGACGCAGACGACAACACCTTC
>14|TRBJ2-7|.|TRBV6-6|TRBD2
CASSYSGVAGEQYF
TGTGCCAGCAGTTACTCCGGGGTAGCGGGCGAGCAGTACTTC
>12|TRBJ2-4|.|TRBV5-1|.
CASRSAKNIQYF
TGCGCCAGCAGATCGGCCAAAAACATTCAGTACTTC
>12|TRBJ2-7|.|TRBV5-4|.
CASSFSSYEQYF
TGTGCCAGCAGCTTTAGCTCCTACGAGCAGTACTTC
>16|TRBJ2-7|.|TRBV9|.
CASSPTTPRSSYEQYF
TGTGCCAGCAGCCCAACAACCCCCCGCTCCTCCTACGAGCAGTACTTC
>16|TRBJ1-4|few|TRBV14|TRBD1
CASSAGQGWGNEKLFF
TGTGCCAGCAGCGCCGGACAGGGTTGGGGTAATGAAAAACTGTTTTTT
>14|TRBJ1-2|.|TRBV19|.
CASSYDIRNYGYTF
TGTGCCAGTAGTTACGACATTCGCAACTATGGCTACACCTTC
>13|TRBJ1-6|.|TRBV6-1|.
CATERESNSPLHF
TGTGCCACCGAGAGGGAGAGCAATTCACCCCTCCACTTT
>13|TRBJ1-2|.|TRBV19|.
CASIKDFSSGYTF
TGTGCCAGTATTAAGGACTTTTCTAGTGGCTACACCTTC
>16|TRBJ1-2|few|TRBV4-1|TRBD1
CATAGPTGVSLVGYTF
TGCGCCACCGCGGGGCCGACAGGGGTATCCCTTGTCGGCTACACCTTC
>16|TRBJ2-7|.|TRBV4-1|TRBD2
CASSHQGLAISYEQYF
TGCGCCAGCAGCCACCAGGGACTAGCGATCTCCTACGAGCAGTACTTC
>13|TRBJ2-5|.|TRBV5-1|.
CASSLVREETQYF
TGCGCCAGCAGCTTGGTCAGGGAAGAGACCCAGTACTTC
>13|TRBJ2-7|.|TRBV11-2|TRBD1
CASSLGGQREQYF
TGTGCCAGCAGCTTAGGGGGACAGAGAGAGCAGTACTTC
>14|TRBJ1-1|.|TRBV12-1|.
CASSWGHLNTEAFF
TGTGCCAGCAGCTGGGGACACTTGAACACTGAAGCTTTCTTT
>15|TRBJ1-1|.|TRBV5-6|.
CASSLDPTVNTEAFF
TGTGCCAGCAGCTTGGACCCGACAGTAAACACTGAAGCTTTCTTT